The 19 T cell receptor beta chains listed next were all sequenced from one sample in a study of cytomegalovirus exposure and HLA in healthy donors. The method was immunoSEQ multiplex PCR; TCRdb's version includes in-frame clones alone and lacks a portion of them. The sample holds approximately 150,000 clones, roughly 84% seen once. The specimen sequenced was PBMCs. Receptors originate from a young man in good health and CMV-seropositive.

This rearrangement joins TRBV7-3 to TRBJ1-4; 10 positions match TRBD1. Germline V lookup: CDR1 SGHTA, CDR2 FQGTGA. There are 16 residues in the CDR3. The V segment lost 5 bases and the J segment 8 bases; nucleotides outside the gene matches: 11. The CDR3 region is CASSRGTGVRGEKLFF. The CDR3 DNA is TGTGCCAGCAGCCGCGGGACAGGGGTCCGTGGGGAAAAACTGTTTTTT.

V usage is TRBV5-1 and J usage is TRBJ1-5, with 8 bases matching TRBD1. V lost 4 bases and J lost 2; bases outside the gene matches: 5. The CDR3 sequence is 15 residues long. Germline V CDR1 and CDR2: SGHRS, YFSETQ. CDR3 amino acids: CASSPGTGGNQPQHF. The CDR3 bases are TGCGCCAGCAGCCCCGGGACAGGCGGCAATCAGCCCCAGCATTTT.

The chain carries TRBV9 and TRBJ1-4, with D uncertain. The V gene lost 3 bases and the J gene lost 0 bases, with 6 bases spanning the gap. The CDR3 has 14 amino acids. CDR1 is SGDLS, CDR2 YYNGEE, per germline. CDR3 protein: CASSDTTTNEKLFF. The CDR3 coding sequence is TGTGCCAGCAGCGACACAACAACTAATGAAAAACTGTTTTTT.

The genes are TRBV27 and TRBJ2-7; TRBD1 agrees at 7 bases. This CDR3 is built from 14 residues. Trimming took 6 bases from V and 4 from J; bases not matched to a gene: 9. Germline V gene sequence: CDR1 MNHEY, CDR2 SMNVEV (reference sequence). The CDR3 sequence: CASSLTGLSYEQYF. The CDR3 DNA reads as TGTGCCAGCAGCCTGACAGGGTTGAGTTACGAGCAGTACTTC.

The CDR3 here is CASSSPSGIQYF. CDR3 coding DNA: TGTGCCAGCAGCTCCCCCTCCGGCATTCAGTACTTC. This chain uses TRBV7-8 with TRBJ2-4, with D unclear. The V gene lost 4 bases and the J gene lost 9 bases, with 10 bases spanning the gap. CDR3 length: 12 amino acids. The germline V gene has CDR1 SGHVS and CDR2 FQNEAQ.

The V call is TRBV18, the J call TRBJ1-4, with 7 bases aligning to TRBD1. V lost 6 bases to trimming and J lost 6 bases; unmatched junction nucleotides: 10. This CDR3 has 15 amino acids. Germline loops: CDR1 KGHSH, CDR2 LQKENI. This chain's CDR3 is CASSLQQGRDEKLFF. DNA of the CDR3: TGTGCCAGCTCCCTTCAACAGGGGCGCGATGAAAAACTGTTTTTT.

This chain uses TRBV5-5 with TRBJ1-4, with 7 bases lining up with TRBD1. V shed 0 bases, J shed 5 bases, and the junction held 7 bases outside the gene matches. The CDR3 sequence is 16 residues long. From germline, CDR1 is SGHKS and CDR2 YYEKEE (reference sequence). Written as DNA, the CDR3 is TGTGCCAGCAGCTTGGGGGCGGGACAGAAAAATGAAAAACTGTTTTTT. Translating it yields CASSLGAGQKNEKLFF.

The chain joins TRBV18 to TRBJ1-4; TRBD1 aligns across 8 bases. V shed 1 base, J shed 6 bases, and the junction held 13 bases outside the gene matches. Germline V gene data show CDR1 as KGHSH and CDR2 as LQKENI. The CDR3 consists of 18 residues. The CDR3 DNA reads TGTGCCAGCTCACCACTCCCTATCACCGGGACAGGAGATGAAAAACTGTTTTTT. This translates into CASSPLPITGTGDEKLFF.

V gene TRBV7-8 combines with J gene TRBJ2-2; 7 bases are a match to TRBD1. Germline assignment: CDR1 SGHVS and CDR2 FQNEAQ. J lost 0 bases, V lost 1 base, and 2 bases had no gene match. The CDR3 has 16 residues. In DNA form, the CDR3 reads TGTGCCAGCAGCTTAGGGCAGGGGGCGAACACCGGGGAGCTGTTTTTT. Protein sequence: CASSLGQGANTGELFF.

About this clone itself: At one end, the junction sequence differs from germline, possibly due to a read error. The chain carries TRBV2 and TRBJ2-3, with 11 bases identical to TRBD1. Germline V CDR1 and CDR2: SNHLY, FYNNEI. The CDR3 extends over 10 amino acids. The CDR3 bases are TGTGCCATTGGACAGGGGGCGACTAATTTT. Amino acids: CAIGQGATNF.

This chain connects TRBV6-6 to TRBJ1-2; TRBD1 aligns across 8 bases. Germline-derived CDR1 and CDR2 are MNHNY and SVGAGI (reference sequence). The CDR3 consists of 14 residues. With V trimmed by 5 bases and J by 3 bases, 5 bases remained unmatched. CDR3 sequence reads: CASSIDRGDYGYTF. CDR3 nucleotide sequence: TGTGCCAGCAGTATCGACAGGGGTGACTATGGCTACACCTTC.

The chain joins TRBV27 to TRBJ2-1; the D is unclear. Looked up from germline, CDR1 is MNHEY and CDR2 is SMNVEV (reference sequence). This CDR3 has 12 residues. Trimming left V 5 bases short and J 14 bases short, with 16 bases between. CDR3 protein: CASSPGRGREFF. The DNA for the CDR3 is TGTGCCAGCAGTCCGGGTCGTGGCCGCGAGTTCTTC.

This chain uses TRBV5-1 with TRBJ2-2, with 8 bases aligning to TRBD2. The trim removed 4 bases at V and 5 bases at J, leaving 4 bases unmatched. The CDR3 is 14 residues long. Germline CDR1 reads SGHRS; CDR2 reads YFSETQ. CDR3 region: CASSPVAGTGELFF. The DNA of the CDR3 is TGCGCCAGCAGCCCCGTAGCGGGAACCGGGGAGCTGTTTTTT.

The chain links TRBV5-4 to TRBJ1-6, with D unresolved. V shed 0 bases and J shed 6 bases, with 10 bases lying between them. CDR3 length: 15 amino acids. The germline V gene encodes CDR1 SGHNT and CDR2 YYREEE (reference sequence). The CDR3 region has the DNA TGTGCCAGCAGCTTGGCTGCCAGGTCTAATTCACCCCTCCACTTT. Its protein product is CASSLAARSNSPLHF.

The V call is TRBV30, the J call TRBJ1-5, with 8 bases identical to TRBD1. J was trimmed by 5 bases and V by 1 base; bases with no gene match: 4. Germline V gene lookup returns CDR1 GTSNPN and CDR2 SVGIG (reference sequence). The CDR3 extends over 14 amino acids. CDR3 DNA sequence: TGTGCCTGGAGTGGGACAGGGAGGTATCAGCCCCAGCATTTT. This gives the protein CAWSGTGRYQPQHF. Based on the CDR3 plus reference TRBV30 and TRBJ1-5, the full variable domain is SQTIHQWPATLVQPVGSPLSLECTVEGTSNPNLYWYRQAAGRGLQLLFYSVGIGQISSEVPQNLSASRPQDRQFILSSKKLLLSDSGFYLCAWSGTGRYQPQHFGDGTRLSIL.

This clone appeared a single time. This sequence joins TRBV30 and TRBJ2-1; D is ambiguous. Germline CDR1 GTSNPN, CDR2 SVGIG (reference sequence). The CDR3 length is 15 residues. Trimming removed 1 base at V and 7 bases at J, with 17 bases between. Here the CDR3 reads CAWSATPLDRNEQFF. The CDR3 DNA follows: TGTGCCTGGAGTGCGACTCCTTTAGACCGTAATGAGCAGTTCTTC.

The chain is built from TRBV12-5 and TRBJ1-2, with 9 positions matching TRBD1. This CDR3 is 16 amino acids long. The germline CDR1 and CDR2 sequences are LGHNT and FRNRAP. J was trimmed by 8 bases and V by 6 bases; bases with no gene match: 16. The CDR3 spells CASGPDLTGTGYGYTF. The CDR3 DNA follows: TGTGCTAGTGGCCCCGACCTAACCGGGACAGGGTACGGCTACACCTTC. Full variable domain (remainder filled in from reference TRBV12-5 and TRBJ1-2): DARVTQTPRHKVTEMGQEVTMRCQPILGHNTVFWYRQTMMQGLELLAYFRNRAPLDDSGMPKDRFSAEMPDATLATLKIQPSEPRDSAVYFCASGPDLTGTGYGYTFGSGTRLTVV.

The genes are TRBV15 and TRBJ1-5; TRBD1 matches 7 bases. The CDR3 has 14 residues. With V trimmed by 3 bases and J by 7 bases, 6 bases remained unmatched. Germline values: CDR1 LNHNV, CDR2 YYDKDF (reference sequence). As DNA, the CDR3 is TGTGCCACCAGCAGGACAGGGACGGGGCAGCCCCAGCATTTT. Its translation is CATSRTGTGQPQHF.

The chain joins TRBV7-8 to TRBJ2-5; D is undetermined. Trimming took off 0 bases at V and 5 bases at J, with 13 bases between the two ends. Per germline, CDR1 SGHVS and CDR2 FQNEAQ. This CDR3 spans 15 amino acids. CDR3 in amino acids: CASSLARSIGETQYF. Written as DNA, the CDR3 is TGTGCCAGCAGCTTAGCGCGGTCTATCGGGGAGACCCAGTACTTC. The full variable domain, in which reference TRBV7-8 and TRBJ2-5 provide the parts outside the CDR3, is GAGVSQSPRYKVAKRGQDVALRCDPISGHVSLFWYQQALGQGPEFLTYFQNEAQLDKSGLPSDRFFAERPEGSVSTLKIQRTQQEDSAVYLCASSLARSIGETQYFGPGTRLLVL.